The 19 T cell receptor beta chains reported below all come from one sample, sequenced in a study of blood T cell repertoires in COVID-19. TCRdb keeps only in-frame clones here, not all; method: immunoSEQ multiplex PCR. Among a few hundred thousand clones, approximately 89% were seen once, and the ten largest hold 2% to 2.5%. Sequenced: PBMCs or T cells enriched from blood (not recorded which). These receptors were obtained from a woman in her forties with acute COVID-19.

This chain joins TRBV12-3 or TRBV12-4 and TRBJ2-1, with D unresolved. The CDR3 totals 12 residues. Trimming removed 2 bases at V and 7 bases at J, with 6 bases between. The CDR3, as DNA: TGTGCCAGCAGTTTAACAGTAAATGAGCAGTTCTTC. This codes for CASSLTVNEQFF.

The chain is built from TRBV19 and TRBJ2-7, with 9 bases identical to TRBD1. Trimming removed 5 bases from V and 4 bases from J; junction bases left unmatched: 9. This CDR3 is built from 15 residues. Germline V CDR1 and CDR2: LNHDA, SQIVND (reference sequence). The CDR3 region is CASSAGTGFGYEQYV. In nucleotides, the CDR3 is TGTGCCAGTAGTGCCGGGACAGGGTTTGGATACGAGCAGTACGTC.

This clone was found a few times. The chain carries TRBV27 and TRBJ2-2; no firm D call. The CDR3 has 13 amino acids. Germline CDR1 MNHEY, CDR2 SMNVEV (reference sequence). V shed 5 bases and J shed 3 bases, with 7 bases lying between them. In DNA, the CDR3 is TGTGCCAGCAGTATTTTCGACACCGGGGAGCTGTTTTTT. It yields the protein CASSIFDTGELFF.

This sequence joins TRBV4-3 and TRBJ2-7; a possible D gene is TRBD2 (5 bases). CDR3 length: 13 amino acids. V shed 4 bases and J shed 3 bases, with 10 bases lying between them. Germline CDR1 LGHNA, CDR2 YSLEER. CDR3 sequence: CASSRTLVYEQYF. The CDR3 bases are TGCGCCAGCAGCCGAACACTAGTCTACGAGCAGTACTTC.

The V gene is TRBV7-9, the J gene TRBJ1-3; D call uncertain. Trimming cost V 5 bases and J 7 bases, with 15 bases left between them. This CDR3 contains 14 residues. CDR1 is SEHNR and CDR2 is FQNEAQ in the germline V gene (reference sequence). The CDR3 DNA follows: TGTGCCAGCAGCCCCGGTGGAACTAGGAACACCATATATTTT. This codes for CASSPGGTRNTIYF.

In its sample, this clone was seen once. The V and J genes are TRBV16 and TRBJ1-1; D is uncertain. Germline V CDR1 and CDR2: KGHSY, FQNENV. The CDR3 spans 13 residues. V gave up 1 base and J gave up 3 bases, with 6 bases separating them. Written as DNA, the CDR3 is TGTGCCAGCAGCCAATTGGCCGACACTGAAGCTTTCTTT. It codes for CASSQLADTEAFF.

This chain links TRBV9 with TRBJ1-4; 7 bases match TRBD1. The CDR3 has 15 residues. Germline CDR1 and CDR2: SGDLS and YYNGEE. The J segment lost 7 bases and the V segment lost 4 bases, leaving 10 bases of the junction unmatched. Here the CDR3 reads CASSPRQGFAEKLFF. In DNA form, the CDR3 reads TGTGCCAGCAGCCCCCGACAGGGATTTGCTGAAAAACTGTTTTTT.

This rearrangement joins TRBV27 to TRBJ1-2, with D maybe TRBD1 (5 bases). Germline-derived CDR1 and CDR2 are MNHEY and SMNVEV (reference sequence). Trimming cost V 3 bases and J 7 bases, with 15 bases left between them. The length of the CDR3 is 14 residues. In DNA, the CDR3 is TGTGCCAGCAGTTTGGGTCAGGGTGTTCTTGGCTACACCTTC. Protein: CASSLGQGVLGYTF.

The DNA for the CDR3 is TGTGCCAGCAGCAAGGGACTCCCCGTGGGGTGGGTCCCCTATGGCTACACCTTC. Protein: CASSKGLPVGWVPYGYTF. V is TRBV21-1 and J is TRBJ1-2. TRBV21-1 is deemed a pseudogene. The CDR3 runs to 18 residues.

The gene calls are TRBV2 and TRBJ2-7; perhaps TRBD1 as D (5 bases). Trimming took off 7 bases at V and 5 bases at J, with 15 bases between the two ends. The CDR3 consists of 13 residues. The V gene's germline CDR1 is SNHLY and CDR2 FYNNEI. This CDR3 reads CASIGHQDHEQYF. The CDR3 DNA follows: TGTGCCAGCATCGGACATCAAGACCACGAGCAGTACTTC.

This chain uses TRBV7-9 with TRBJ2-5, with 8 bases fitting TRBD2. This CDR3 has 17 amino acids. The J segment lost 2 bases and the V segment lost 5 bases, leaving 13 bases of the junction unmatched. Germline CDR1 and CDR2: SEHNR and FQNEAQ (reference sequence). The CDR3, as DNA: TGTGCCAGCAGCGGTTTTCGGGGTAGCGGGATTCAAGAGACCCAGTACTTC. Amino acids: CASSGFRGSGIQETQYF.

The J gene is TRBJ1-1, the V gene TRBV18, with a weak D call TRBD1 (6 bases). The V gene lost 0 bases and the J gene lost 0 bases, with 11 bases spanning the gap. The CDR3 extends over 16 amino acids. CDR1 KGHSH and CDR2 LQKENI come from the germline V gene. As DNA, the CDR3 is TGTGCCAGCTCACCACCTCGGCAGGGGATGAACACTGAAGCTTTCTTT. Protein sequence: CASSPPRQGMNTEAFF. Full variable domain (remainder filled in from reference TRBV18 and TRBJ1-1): NAGVMQNPRHLVRRRGQEARLRCSPMKGHSHVYWYRQLPEEGLKFMVYLQKENIIDESGMPKERFSAEFPKEGPSILRIQQVVRGDSAAYFCASSPPRQGMNTEAFFGQGTRLTVV.

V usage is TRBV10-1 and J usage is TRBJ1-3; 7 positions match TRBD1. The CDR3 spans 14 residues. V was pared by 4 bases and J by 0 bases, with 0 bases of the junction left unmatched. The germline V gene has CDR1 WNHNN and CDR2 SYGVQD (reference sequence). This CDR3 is CASSGDSSGNTIYF. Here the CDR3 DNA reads TGCGCCAGCAGTGGGGACAGCTCTGGAAACACCATATATTTT.

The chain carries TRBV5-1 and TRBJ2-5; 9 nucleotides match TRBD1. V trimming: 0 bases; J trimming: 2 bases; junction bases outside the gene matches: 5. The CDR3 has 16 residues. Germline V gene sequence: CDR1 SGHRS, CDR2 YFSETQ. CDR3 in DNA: TGCGCCAGCAGCTTGGGGCGACAGGGGGGTCAAGAGACCCAGTACTTC. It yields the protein CASSLGRQGGQETQYF.

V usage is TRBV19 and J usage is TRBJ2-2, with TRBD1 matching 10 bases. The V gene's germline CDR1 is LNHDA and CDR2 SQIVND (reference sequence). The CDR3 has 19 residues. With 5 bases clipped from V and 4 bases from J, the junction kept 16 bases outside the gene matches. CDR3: CASSPPRMTGGRITGELFF. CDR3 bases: TGTGCCAGTAGTCCACCTCGAATGACAGGGGGCCGGATCACCGGGGAGCTGTTTTTT.

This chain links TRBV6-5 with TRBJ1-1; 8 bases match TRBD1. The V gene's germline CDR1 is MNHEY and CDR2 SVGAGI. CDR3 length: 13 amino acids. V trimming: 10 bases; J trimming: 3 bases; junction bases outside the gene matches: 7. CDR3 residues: CATPGGADTEAFF. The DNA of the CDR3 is TGTGCCACCCCAGGGGGCGCGGACACTGAAGCTTTCTTT.

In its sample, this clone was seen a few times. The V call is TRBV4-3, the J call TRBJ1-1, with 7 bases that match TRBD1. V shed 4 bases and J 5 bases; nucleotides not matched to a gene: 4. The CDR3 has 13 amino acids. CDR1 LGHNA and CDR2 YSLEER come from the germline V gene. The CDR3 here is CASSPYRGTEAFF. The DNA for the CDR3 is TGCGCCAGCAGCCCATACAGGGGTACTGAAGCTTTCTTT.

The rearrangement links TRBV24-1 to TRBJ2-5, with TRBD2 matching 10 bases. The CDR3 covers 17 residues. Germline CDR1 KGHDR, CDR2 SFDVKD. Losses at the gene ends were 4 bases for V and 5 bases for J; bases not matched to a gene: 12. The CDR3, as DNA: TGTGCCACCAGTGACCCTACTAGCGGGGTAGCGAGGGAGACCCAGTACTTC. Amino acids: CATSDPTSGVARETQYF.

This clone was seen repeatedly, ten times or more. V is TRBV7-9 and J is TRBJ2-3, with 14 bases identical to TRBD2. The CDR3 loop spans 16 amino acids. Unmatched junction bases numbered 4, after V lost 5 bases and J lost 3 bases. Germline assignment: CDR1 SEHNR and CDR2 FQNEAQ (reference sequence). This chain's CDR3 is CASSDRLAGGTDTQYF. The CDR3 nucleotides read TGTGCCAGCAGCGACCGACTAGCGGGGGGGACAGATACGCAGTATTTT.